Following are 9 T cell receptor beta chains from one sample sequenced in a study of cytomegalovirus exposure and HLA in healthy donors. A multiplex PCR was run with 60 Vbeta primers and 13 Jbeta primers. Clones were read by immunoSEQ multiplex PCR, and TCRdb kept only the in-frame ones, dropping some. In the table there are 200,000 to 250,000 clones, 85% of which are singletons. Sequenced input: PBMCs. These receptors all come from a human donor in good health.

The chain links TRBV7-2 to TRBJ1-4; D gene ambiguous. The CDR3 is 17 residues long. Looked up from germline, CDR1 is SGHTA and CDR2 is FQGNSA. Trimming pared 0 bases from V and 4 bases from J, leaving 15 bases between. CDR3 region: CASSLALPVGSNEKLFF. CDR3 nucleotides: TGTGCCAGCAGCTTAGCTCTCCCGGTGGGGAGTAATGAAAAACTGTTTTTT.

CDR3 sequence (DNA): TGTGCCAGCAGCACCGGGACTAGCGGCGCAGATACGCAGTATTTT. Translated: CASSTGTSGADTQYF. The chain carries TRBV7-3 and TRBJ2-3, with TRBD2 matching 11 bases. Germline V CDR1 and CDR2: SGHTA, FQGTGA. The CDR3 loop spans 15 amino acids. V trimming: 5 bases; J trimming: 4 bases; junction bases outside the gene matches: 5.

The sample holds one count of this clone. The chain is built from TRBV16 and TRBJ1-6, with TRBD1 matching over 9 bases. CDR3 size: 15 residues. The V segment lost 5 bases and the J segment 10 bases; nucleotides outside the gene matches: 9. Per germline, CDR1 KGHSY and CDR2 FQNENV. This CDR3 reads CASSYVWTGESPLHF. The CDR3 coding sequence is TGTGCCAGCAGCTATGTTTGGACAGGGGAATCACCCCTCCACTTT.

The V call is TRBV7-2, the J call TRBJ2-2, with 8 bases identical to TRBD1. V shed 5 bases, J shed 4 bases, and the junction held 6 bases outside the gene matches. Germline V CDR1 and CDR2: SGHTA, FQGNSA. The CDR3 runs to 15 residues. The CDR3: CASSVRDRSTGELFF. In DNA, the CDR3 is TGTGCCAGCAGCGTCCGGGACAGGAGCACCGGGGAGCTGTTTTTT.

The rearrangement links TRBV7-3 to TRBJ2-1, with 9 nucleotides matching TRBD1. The CDR3 runs 14 residues. CDR1 SGHTA and CDR2 FQGTGA come from the germline V gene. V dropped 3 bases and J dropped 6; count of bases not matched to a gene: 3. CDR3 sequence: CASSLDRGGNEQFF. The CDR3 bases are TGTGCCAGCAGCTTGGACAGGGGAGGCAATGAGCAGTTCTTC.

V is TRBV19 and J is TRBJ2-3; 9 bases fit TRBD1. The CDR3 runs to 15 residues. The J segment lost 3 bases and the V segment lost 7 bases, leaving 8 bases of the junction unmatched. The germline gives CDR1 LNHDA, CDR2 SQIVND (reference sequence). CDR3 protein: CASTWTGEVTDTQYF. The CDR3 DNA sequence: TGTGCCAGTACTTGGACAGGGGAGGTGACAGATACGCAGTATTTT.

The chain combines TRBV6-1 with TRBJ2-1, with D tentatively TRBD1 (6 bases). Germline V gives CDR1 MNHNS, CDR2 SASEGT. Deletions cut 4 bases from V and 10 bases from J, with 11 bases between. CDR3 length: 12 amino acids. CDR3 residues: CASSVQTGEQFF. The DNA for the CDR3 is TGTGCCAGCAGTGTACAGACAGGCGAGCAGTTCTTC.

This chain links TRBV5-1 with TRBJ1-6; D not resolved. Germline CDR1 is SGHRS and CDR2 is YFSETQ. The CDR3 runs 14 residues. The V end was cut by 0 bases, the J end by 8 bases, with 9 bases between. CDR3 amino acids: CASSLDLSYSPLHF. The DNA of the CDR3 is TGCGCCAGCAGCTTGGATTTATCCTATTCACCCCTCCACTTT.

This clone was detected once. The chain has TRBV6-4 and TRBJ2-7; D might be TRBD2 (5 bases). This CDR3 has 12 amino acids. Trimming cost V 9 bases and J 5 bases, with 14 bases left between them. From germline, CDR1 is MRHNA and CDR2 SNTAGT. The CDR3 protein is CARCRRSDEQYF. CDR3 sequence (DNA): TGTGCCAGATGTAGGAGGAGCGACGAGCAGTACTTC.